Listed below are T cell receptor beta chains from one sample, sequenced in a study of blood T cell repertoires in COVID-19. Assay used: immunoSEQ multiplex PCR; TCRdb lists only in-frame clones, some missing. The sample holds tens of thousands of clones, 70% to 90% seen once. The material sequenced was peripheral blood. The source of these receptors is a woman of 80 years or more with active or convalescent COVID-19. Both conserved end residues are part of each CDR3. Each record gives: V gene, J gene, D gene, clone size, CDR3 DNA, CDR3 protein. A D gene is named only where the DNA matches it firmly. Only part of the rows carry a size: once, few, many, or a class if the clone is expanded.

V gene: TRBV6-2/TRBV6-3
J gene: TRBJ2-2
D gene: NA
clone size: NA
CDR3 DNA: TGTGCCAGCAGTAGCGGAAATACCGGGGAGCTGTTTTTT
CDR3 protein: CASSSGNTGELFF

V gene: TRBV19
J gene: TRBJ2-1
D gene: TRBD2
clone size: NA
CDR3 DNA: TGTGCCAGTGGGGGAAGCGGGAGGGCGGGTGAGCAGTTCTTC
CDR3 protein: CASGGSGRAGEQFF

V gene: TRBV14
J gene: TRBJ2-7
D gene: TRBD2
clone size: NA
CDR3 DNA: TGTGCCAGCAGCCCAGGGATCGGAGGGAGGGGAAGTTTTTCCCACGAGCAGTACTTC
CDR3 protein: CASSPGIGGRGSFSHEQYF

V gene: TRBV4-3
J gene: TRBJ1-3
D gene: NA
clone size: NA
CDR3 DNA: TGCGCCAGCAGCCAGGACAGCCTGGGATTAAACACCATATATTTT
CDR3 protein: CASSQDSLGLNTIYF

V gene: TRBV2
J gene: TRBJ2-3
D gene: NA
clone size: once
CDR3 DNA: TGTGCCAGCAGGGAAAACAGGGGCACAGATACGCAGTATTTT
CDR3 protein: CASRENRGTDTQYF

V gene: TRBV7-2
J gene: TRBJ1-1
D gene: NA
clone size: NA
CDR3 DNA: TGTGCCAGCAGCTCCCAACAGGGTCCGGCTGAAGCTTTCTTT
CDR3 protein: CASSSQQGPAEAFF

V gene: TRBV6-6
J gene: TRBJ1-1
D gene: TRBD1
clone size: NA
CDR3 DNA: TGTGCCAGCATTACAGGGGGCGGCACTGAAGCTTTCTTT
CDR3 protein: CASITGGGTEAFF

V gene: TRBV24-1
J gene: TRBJ2-1
D gene: TRBD2
clone size: few
CDR3 DNA: TGTGCCACCAGTGAAGCAATTAGCGGGAGAGGGGCTGAGCAGTTCTTC
CDR3 protein: CATSEAISGRGAEQFF

V gene: TRBV5-1
J gene: TRBJ2-1
D gene: NA
clone size: NA
CDR3 DNA: TGCGCCAGCAGCTTGTCCGGGGCCTACAATGAGCAGTTCTTC
CDR3 protein: CASSLSGAYNEQFF

V gene: TRBV27
J gene: TRBJ2-1
D gene: NA
clone size: NA
CDR3 DNA: TGTGCCAGCAGTTGGCTAGACGGGTCCTACAATGAGCAGTTCTTC
CDR3 protein: CASSWLDGSYNEQFF

V gene: TRBV28
J gene: TRBJ2-3
D gene: NA
clone size: NA
CDR3 DNA: TGTGCCAGCAAATATCCGGGACACAACACAGATACGCAGTATTTT
CDR3 protein: CASKYPGHNTDTQYF

V gene: TRBV19
J gene: TRBJ1-5
D gene: NA
clone size: NA
CDR3 DNA: TGTGCCAGTAGCGGACAGTTTTCTGTTCAGCCCCAGCATTTT
CDR3 protein: CASSGQFSVQPQHF

V gene: TRBV19
J gene: TRBJ2-7
D gene: TRBD1
clone size: few
CDR3 DNA: TGTGCCAGTAGTCCGGACAGGGAAGTCTACGAGCAGTACTTC
CDR3 protein: CASSPDREVYEQYF

V gene: TRBV12-5
J gene: TRBJ2-1
D gene: TRBD2
clone size: NA
CDR3 DNA: TGTGCTAGTGGTTTGCCGAGCGGGGGAGCCTACAATGAGCAGTTCTTC
CDR3 protein: CASGLPSGGAYNEQFF

V gene: TRBV6-1
J gene: TRBJ1-3
D gene: NA
clone size: NA
CDR3 DNA: TGTGCCAGCAGTGAAGTACCGGTTCTAACTGGAAACACCATATATTTT
CDR3 protein: CASSEVPVLTGNTIYF

V gene: TRBV28
J gene: TRBJ1-1
D gene: NA
clone size: NA
CDR3 DNA: TGTGCCAGCAGCCCCCGGGGACATCCGAACACTGAAGCTTTCTTT
CDR3 protein: CASSPRGHPNTEAFF

V gene: TRBV19
J gene: TRBJ1-1
D gene: NA
clone size: NA
CDR3 DNA: TGTGCCAGTAGTGCCATTAGCACTGAAGCTTTCTTT
CDR3 protein: CASSAISTEAFF

V gene: TRBV7-2
J gene: TRBJ2-5
D gene: TRBD2
clone size: NA
CDR3 DNA: TGTGCCAGCAGCTTGGGTATTAGCGGGGTCACGGGGTCCCAGTACTTC
CDR3 protein: CASSLGISGVTGSQYF

V gene: TRBV2
J gene: TRBJ2-1
D gene: NA
clone size: NA
CDR3 DNA: TGTGCCAGCAGTGAAGACACAAACCTTAATGAGCAGTTCTTC
CDR3 protein: CASSEDTNLNEQFF

V gene: TRBV6-5
J gene: TRBJ2-1
D gene: NA
clone size: NA
CDR3 DNA: TGTGCCAGCAGTCGACAGAGGCCCTCCTACAATGAGCAGTTCTTC
CDR3 protein: CASSRQRPSYNEQFF

V gene: TRBV5-5
J gene: TRBJ1-1
D gene: NA
clone size: NA
CDR3 DNA: TGTGCCAGCAGCTTGGCCCAGGGGGAAGCTTTCTTT
CDR3 protein: CASSLAQGEAFF

V gene: TRBV30
J gene: TRBJ1-2
D gene: NA
clone size: NA
CDR3 DNA: TGTGCCTGGAGTAACTCCCCTAACTATGGCTACACCTTC
CDR3 protein: CAWSNSPNYGYTF

V gene: TRBV19
J gene: TRBJ1-3
D gene: TRBD1
clone size: NA
CDR3 DNA: TGTGCCAGTAGTTCTCTGAACAGGGGGCCGGACGGAAACACCATATATTTT
CDR3 protein: CASSSLNRGPDGNTIYF

V gene: TRBV25-1
J gene: TRBJ1-5
D gene: TRBD1
clone size: NA
CDR3 DNA: TGTGCCAGCAGTGAAACAGGGGGCAGGGAGCAGCCCCAGCATTTT
CDR3 protein: CASSETGGREQPQHF

V gene: TRBV2
J gene: TRBJ2-1
D gene: TRBD2
clone size: NA
CDR3 DNA: TGTGCCAGCAGGTCCTCTAGCGGAAGCTACAATGAGCAGTTCTTC
CDR3 protein: CASRSSSGSYNEQFF

V gene: TRBV4-3
J gene: TRBJ1-2
D gene: NA
clone size: NA
CDR3 DNA: TGCGCCAGCAGCCAAGATGTTAGGGAGTCCACTGGCTACACCTTC
CDR3 protein: CASSQDVRESTGYTF

V gene: TRBV7-2
J gene: TRBJ2-7
D gene: TRBD2
clone size: NA
CDR3 DNA: TGTGCCAGCAGCTTAGGGCCCCTAGCGGGGGCCTACGAGCAGTACTTC
CDR3 protein: CASSLGPLAGAYEQYF

V gene: TRBV20-1
J gene: TRBJ2-1
D gene: NA
clone size: once
CDR3 DNA: TGCAGTGCTAGTGCTGGGCACTCCAATGAGCAGTTCTTC
CDR3 protein: CSASAGHSNEQFF

V gene: TRBV2
J gene: TRBJ2-7
D gene: TRBD2
clone size: NA
CDR3 DNA: TGTGCCCTGGCGGGAGAACTCTACGAGCAGTACTTC
CDR3 protein: CALAGELYEQYF

V gene: TRBV18
J gene: TRBJ1-4
D gene: NA
clone size: NA
CDR3 DNA: TGTGCCAGCTCACCATTCGGGGAACCGGGTGAAAAACTGTTTTTT
CDR3 protein: CASSPFGEPGEKLFF

V gene: TRBV14
J gene: TRBJ2-3
D gene: NA
clone size: NA
CDR3 DNA: TGTGCCAGCAGCCCCTTCAATAGTGCAGATACGCAGTATTTT
CDR3 protein: CASSPFNSADTQYF

V gene: TRBV10-3
J gene: TRBJ1-6
D gene: TRBD1
clone size: NA
CDR3 DNA: TGTGCCATCAGTCCACAGGGGGAGGGTTCACCCCTCCACTTT
CDR3 protein: CAISPQGEGSPLHF

V gene: TRBV14
J gene: TRBJ1-2
D gene: TRBD1
clone size: NA
CDR3 DNA: TGTGCCAGCAGCCTAGGATTCGGGACAGTGTCTTCTAACTATGGCTACACCTTC
CDR3 protein: CASSLGFGTVSSNYGYTF

V gene: TRBV6-5
J gene: TRBJ2-3
D gene: TRBD1
clone size: NA
CDR3 DNA: TGTGCCAGCAGAAATAGACAGGGGGGCACAGATACGCAGTATTTT
CDR3 protein: CASRNRQGGTDTQYF

V gene: TRBV9
J gene: TRBJ2-1
D gene: TRBD2
clone size: NA
CDR3 DNA: TGTGCCAGCAGCGTAGCTGCGGGGGGTCTCCACAATGAGCAGTTCTTC
CDR3 protein: CASSVAAGGLHNEQFF

V gene: TRBV4-1
J gene: TRBJ2-5
D gene: NA
clone size: once
CDR3 DNA: TGCGCCAGCAGCCAAGCCCCCAGGGTAGGCGAGACCCAGTACTTC
CDR3 protein: CASSQAPRVGETQYF

V gene: TRBV21-1
J gene: TRBJ2-1
D gene: NA
clone size: NA
CDR3 DNA: TGTGCCAGCACCGAGAACGGCAGGAATGAGCAGTTCTTC
CDR3 protein: CASTENGRNEQFF

V gene: TRBV2
J gene: TRBJ2-2
D gene: NA
clone size: once
CDR3 DNA: TGTGCCAGCAGGGACACAGGCGCTTGGGGCACCGGGGAGCTGTTTTTT
CDR3 protein: CASRDTGAWGTGELFF

V gene: TRBV12-3/TRBV12-4
J gene: TRBJ2-7
D gene: NA
clone size: NA
CDR3 DNA: TGTGCCAGCAGTGTGCGCTACGAGCAGTACTTC
CDR3 protein: CASSVRYEQYF

V gene: TRBV7-8
J gene: TRBJ2-2
D gene: NA
clone size: NA
CDR3 DNA: TGTGCCAGCAGCTTAGGTGATAGCGGATTACCCACCGGGGAGCTGTTTTTT
CDR3 protein: CASSLGDSGLPTGELFF

V gene: TRBV5-1
J gene: TRBJ2-7
D gene: TRBD1
clone size: NA
CDR3 DNA: TGCGCCAGCAGCACCGGGACAGCGGAAACCTACGAGCAGTACTTC
CDR3 protein: CASSTGTAETYEQYF

V gene: TRBV2
J gene: TRBJ2-2
D gene: TRBD2
clone size: NA
CDR3 DNA: TGTGCCACCCGGACTAGGGTTTCCGGGGAGCTGTTTTTT
CDR3 protein: CATRTRVSGELFF

V gene: TRBV6-4
J gene: TRBJ1-2
D gene: NA
clone size: NA
CDR3 DNA: TGTGCCAGCAGTGACCAGGGGACGGGCCGGGTATATGGCTACACCTTC
CDR3 protein: CASSDQGTGRVYGYTF

V gene: TRBV7-2
J gene: TRBJ2-1
D gene: NA
clone size: NA
CDR3 DNA: TGTGCCAGCAGCCTAAGGGGGAAGTGGTACAATGAGCAGTTCTTC
CDR3 protein: CASSLRGKWYNEQFF

V gene: TRBV6-1
J gene: TRBJ2-7
D gene: TRBD1
clone size: NA
CDR3 DNA: TGTGCCAGCAGTGAAGAAGTCCAACAGGGGATGACCTACGAGCAGTACTTC
CDR3 protein: CASSEEVQQGMTYEQYF

V gene: TRBV27
J gene: TRBJ1-2
D gene: NA
clone size: NA
CDR3 DNA: TGTGCCAGCAGGCCCCTTGGGCAGGGTGACTATGGCTACACCTTC
CDR3 protein: CASRPLGQGDYGYTF

V gene: TRBV7-9
J gene: TRBJ1-5
D gene: NA
clone size: NA
CDR3 DNA: TGTGCCAGCAGCTTGGGCGGCATAAGGGGTTTCAATCAGCCCCAGCATTTT
CDR3 protein: CASSLGGIRGFNQPQHF